This TCR beta chain was sequenced during a study of OX40 agonist ivuxolimab in advanced cancers. Using immunoSEQ multiplex PCR, the repertoire was profiled, and TCRdb retains in-frame clones only, with some absent. The sample has about 17,000 clones, over 75% seen once; the top ten hold around 25%. This CDR3 comprises 14 residues. CDR1 LNHDA and CDR2 SQIVND come from the germline V gene (reference sequence). The V segment lost 5 bases and the J segment 5 bases; nucleotides outside the gene matches: 4. The chain combines TRBV19 with TRBJ1-2, with TRBD1 matching over 11 bases. This sequence originates from an adult with an advanced solid tumor such as melanoma, head and neck, liver or kidney cancer. The input for sequencing was CD4+ or CD8+ T cells sorted from blood, taken in a trial of the OX40 agonist ivuxolimab. The CDR3 region has the DNA TGTGCCAGTAGTCCGGGACAGGGGGGTTATGGCTACACCTTC. It yields the protein CASSPGQGGYGYTF. Complete variable domain (other parts from reference TRBV19 and TRBJ1-2): DGGITQSPKYLFRKEGQNVTLSCEQNLNHDAMYWYRQDPGQGLRLIYYSQIVNDFQKGDIAEGYSVSREKKESFPLTVTSAQKNPTAFYLCASSPGQGGYGYTFGSGTRLTVV.